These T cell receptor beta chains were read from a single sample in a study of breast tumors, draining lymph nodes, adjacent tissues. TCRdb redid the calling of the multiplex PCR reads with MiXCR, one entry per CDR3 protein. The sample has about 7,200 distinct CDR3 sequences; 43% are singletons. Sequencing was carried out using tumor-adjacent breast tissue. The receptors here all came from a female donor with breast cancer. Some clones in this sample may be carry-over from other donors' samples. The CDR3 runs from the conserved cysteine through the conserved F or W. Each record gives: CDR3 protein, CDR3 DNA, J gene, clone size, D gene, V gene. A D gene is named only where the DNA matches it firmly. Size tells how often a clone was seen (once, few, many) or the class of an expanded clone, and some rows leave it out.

CDR3 protein: CASTHRDFGNQPQHF
CDR3 DNA: TGTGCCAGCACCCATCGGGATTTTGGCAATCAGCCCCAGCATTTT
J gene: TRBJ1-5
clone size: .
D gene: .
V gene: TRBV28

CDR3 protein: CSARSAGVTYNEQFF
CDR3 DNA: TGCAGTGCTAGGTCCGCGGGAGTGACCTACAATGAGCAGTTCTTC
J gene: TRBJ2-1
clone size: large
D gene: TRBD2
V gene: TRBV20-1

CDR3 protein: CASSLGVGEQYF
CDR3 DNA: TGTGCCAGCAGCTTAGGGGTTGGGGAGCAGTACTTC
J gene: TRBJ2-7
clone size: .
D gene: .
V gene: TRBV7-8

CDR3 protein: CASSFSGGTYEQYF
CDR3 DNA: TGTGCCAGCAGTTTTTCTGGCGGTACCTACGAGCAGTACTTC
J gene: TRBJ2-7
clone size: .
D gene: .
V gene: TRBV6-2/TRBV6-3

CDR3 protein: CASSFAGGYEQYF
CDR3 DNA: TGTGCCAGCAGTTTCGCGGGGGGGTACGAGCAGTACTTC
J gene: TRBJ2-7
clone size: many
D gene: TRBD2
V gene: TRBV28

CDR3 protein: CASSASGQAQETQYF
CDR3 DNA: TGTGCCAGCAGTGCGTCAGGACAAGCCCAAGAGACCCAGTACTTC
J gene: TRBJ2-5
clone size: few
D gene: .
V gene: TRBV25-1

CDR3 protein: CAWSHWGRTSNQPQHF
CDR3 DNA: TGTGCCTGGAGCCACTGGGGTCGGACCAGCAATCAGCCCCAGCATTTT
J gene: TRBJ1-5
clone size: .
D gene: .
V gene: TRBV30

CDR3 protein: CASSLASKGQGASGYTF
CDR3 DNA: TGTGCCAGCAGCTTAGCTAGTAAGGGACAGGGGGCGAGTGGCTACACCTTC
J gene: TRBJ1-2
clone size: .
D gene: TRBD1
V gene: TRBV7-2

CDR3 protein: CATSRDPGLEETQYF
CDR3 DNA: TGTGCCACCAGCAGAGACCCGGGACTAGAAGAGACCCAGTACTTC
J gene: TRBJ2-5
clone size: many
D gene: TRBD2
V gene: TRBV15

CDR3 protein: CASRQTGLGNYGYTF
CDR3 DNA: TGTGCCAGCAGGCAAACAGGGTTGGGTAACTATGGCTACACCTTC
J gene: TRBJ1-2
clone size: .
D gene: .
V gene: TRBV2

CDR3 protein: CASRVQGAGEQYF
CDR3 DNA: TGTGCCAGCAGGGTACAGGGGGCAGGTGAGCAGTACTTC
J gene: TRBJ2-7
clone size: .
D gene: TRBD1
V gene: TRBV2

CDR3 protein: CASSLTSGSTGELFF
CDR3 DNA: TGTGCCAGCAGCTTGACTAGCGGGAGCACCGGGGAGCTGTTTTTT
J gene: TRBJ2-2
clone size: .
D gene: TRBD2
V gene: TRBV11-1

CDR3 protein: CSGREGRGEQYF
CDR3 DNA: TGCAGCGGCAGGGAGGGCCGGGGGGAGCAGTACTTC
J gene: TRBJ2-7
clone size: .
D gene: TRBD2
V gene: TRBV20-1

CDR3 protein: CASSVGVGLGTQYF
CDR3 DNA: TGTGCCAGCAGCGTAGGTGTGGGATTAGGGACCCAGTACTTC
J gene: TRBJ2-5
clone size: few
D gene: .
V gene: TRBV9

CDR3 protein: CASRQGETQYF
CDR3 DNA: TGTGCCAGCAGACAAGGGGAGACCCAGTACTTC
J gene: TRBJ2-5
clone size: .
D gene: .
V gene: TRBV7-9

CDR3 protein: CASSLDNLYGYTF
CDR3 DNA: TGTGCCAGCAGTTTGGACAACCTCTATGGCTACACCTTC
J gene: TRBJ1-2
clone size: many
D gene: .
V gene: TRBV28

CDR3 protein: CSAQLPGPLESTDTQYF
CDR3 DNA: TGCAGTGCCCAGTTACCGGGACCCCTTGAGAGCACAGATACGCAGTATTTT
J gene: TRBJ2-3
clone size: .
D gene: .
V gene: TRBV20-1

CDR3 protein: CASSPRTAFNEKLFF
CDR3 DNA: TGTGCCAGCTCACCAAGGACAGCCTTTAATGAAAAACTGTTTTTT
J gene: TRBJ1-4
clone size: many
D gene: .
V gene: TRBV18

CDR3 protein: CSARGASGSSYEQYF
CDR3 DNA: TGCAGTGCTAGAGGGGCTAGCGGGAGCTCCTACGAGCAGTACTTC
J gene: TRBJ2-7
clone size: .
D gene: TRBD2
V gene: TRBV20-1

CDR3 protein: CASSLTRQETQYF
CDR3 DNA: TGTGCCAGCAGTTTAACACGACAAGAGACCCAGTACTTC
J gene: TRBJ2-5
clone size: .
D gene: .
V gene: TRBV7-2

CDR3 protein: CASSEEAGKYNEQFF
CDR3 DNA: TGTGCCAGCAGTGAAGAGGCGGGTAAATACAATGAGCAGTTCTTC
J gene: TRBJ2-1
clone size: many
D gene: .
V gene: TRBV6-1

CDR3 protein: CATGLAGTYEQYF
CDR3 DNA: TGTGCCACCGGACTAGCGGGGACCTACGAGCAGTACTTC
J gene: TRBJ2-7
clone size: many
D gene: TRBD2
V gene: TRBV3-1